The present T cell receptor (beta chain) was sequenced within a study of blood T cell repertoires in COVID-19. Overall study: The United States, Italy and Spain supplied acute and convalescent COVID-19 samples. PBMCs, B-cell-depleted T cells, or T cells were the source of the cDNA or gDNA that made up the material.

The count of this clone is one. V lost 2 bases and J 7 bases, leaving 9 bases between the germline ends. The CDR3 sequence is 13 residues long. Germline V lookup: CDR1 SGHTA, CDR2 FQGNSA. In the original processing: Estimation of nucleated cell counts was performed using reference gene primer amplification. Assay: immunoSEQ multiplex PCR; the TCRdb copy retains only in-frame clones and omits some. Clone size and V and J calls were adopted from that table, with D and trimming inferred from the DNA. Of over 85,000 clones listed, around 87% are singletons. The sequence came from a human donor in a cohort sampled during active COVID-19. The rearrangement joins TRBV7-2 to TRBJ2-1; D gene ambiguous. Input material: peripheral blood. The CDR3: CASSLSVSNEQFF. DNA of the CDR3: TGTGCCAGCAGCTTATCCGTGTCGAATGAGCAGTTCTTC.